This T cell receptor (beta chain) was sequenced during a study of cytomegalovirus exposure and HLA in healthy donors. Remarks on this clone: Its matching antigen is unknown.

CDR3 size: 16 residues. CDR1 SGDLS and CDR2 YYNGEE come from the germline V gene. With 4 bases clipped from V and 6 bases from J, the junction kept 11 bases outside the gene matches. This PCR relied on a set of 60 Vbeta primers and 13 Jbeta primers. TCRdb keeps only in-frame clones here, not all; method: immunoSEQ multiplex PCR. The sample has 170,000 or so clones, 80% seen once. Study-level findings and limits: TRBV6-2, TRBV6-3 and some other V segments were excluded as indistinguishable.

This receptor was obtained from a boy younger than 18 in good health and CMV-seronegative. Specimen: PBMCs. The rearrangement joins TRBV9 to TRBJ2-2; 8 positions agree with TRBD2. The CDR3, as DNA: TGTGCCAGCAGCAATCGGGGGGGAGTTGGTTCCGGGGAGCTGTTTTTT. Protein: CASSNRGGVGSGELFF.